This entry concerns a single TCR beta chain. Its antigen remains unknown. The repertoire was sequenced with immunoSEQ multiplex PCR; TCRdb's copy has only in-frame clones and lacks some. The sample carries around 14,000 clones, around 80% recorded once. The data were taken from a study of circulating and synovial CD4+ cells in juvenile arthritis. General study results and limits: These repertoires were less diverse than bulk blood CD4 repertoires. CPL versus bulk CD4 samples: T cell genome counts differed by at least an order of magnitude. Circulating pathogenic-like and bulk T cells looked alike by Vbeta family usage. These blood cells shared more CDR3 sequences with synovium than bulk blood.

The V segment lost 8 bases and the J segment 4 bases; nucleotides outside the gene matches: 7. The CDR3 has 13 amino acids. Germline V gene lookup returns CDR1 MDHEN and CDR2 SYDVKM. Material for sequencing was CD4+ T cells from synovial fluid. The rearrangement links TRBV28 to TRBJ2-7, with 8 bases lining up with TRBD1. The sequence came from a human patient with juvenile idiopathic arthritis. Some clones in this sample may be carry-over from other donors' samples. In DNA form, the CDR3 reads TGTGCCAGCGGAGACAGGGGAGGTTACGAGCAGTACTTC. It is translated as CASGDRGGYEQYF.